This T cell receptor beta chain was identified during a study of blood T cells in healthy people across ages (dated by TCRdb to between 2014 and 2017). For the study in its entirety: In model experiments, template switching captured about one uniquely barcoded TCR beta cDNA molecule for every two T cells. The study measured age-related changes in TCR beta repertoire diversity using deep sequencing normalized with unique cDNA molecular identifiers. Donors were grouped into four age groups: young (average approximately 15 years), middle-aged (39), aged (around 60) and long-lived (about 82). To avoid experimental bias, donors of different ages were distributed randomly across sequencing lanes. For two donors (one aged 18 to 30 and one aged 80 or older), the study analyzed two additional independent replicas of 1 million unique cDNA reads from the same blood draw.

Library construction relied on 5' RACE. The sequencing machine was an Illumina HiSeq 2500. A second PCR of roughly 7 to 12 cycles was performed with a sample-barcoded 5' primer and a J-beta primer mix. A unique molecular identifier was introduced onto each TCR beta cDNA molecule by a template-switch 5' adaptor carrying 12 random nucleotides. At least 2.5 million CDR3-containing paired-end reads were obtained from each sample. First-strand cDNA was synthesized from all RNA with the Mint cDNA synthesis kit, primed by a TRBC-specific oligonucleotide. Following uracil-DNA glycosylase treatment, all cDNA underwent a first 18-cycle PCR with the universal primers M1SS and BC2_uni_R. From the authors' description of their analysis: For normalization, 1 million high-quality reads were randomly selected from each sample, with every read carrying a distinct molecular identifier. Reads sharing molecular identifiers were discarded rather than binned into consensus sequences. CDR3 identification, clonotype clustering and error correction used MiTCR with a Q25 quality threshold and the strictest error-elimination algorithm. A nonparametric unseen species model using Euler transformation provided a lower-bound estimate of total TCR beta diversity. TCRdb trimmed public reads at Q25 via fastp, called clones via MiXCR and kept in-frame beta chains. Each CDR3 protein gets just one entry, which takes the most common genes and DNA from the rows behind it. The V and J calls and clone size are TCRdb's, not the authors'. Here the sample has about 1 million distinct CDR3 sequences; 35% to 55% occur a single time. About 20% of the sample is in the top ten clones.

Here is what the overall study found, with its caveats: Because profiling used bulk unsorted PBMCs, naive and antigen-experienced compartments could not be compared conclusively. The CMV infection status of donors was not known, potentially confounding age-related changes in expanded clonotypes. There was a strong correlation between observed TCR beta diversity and the percentage of naive T cells measured by flow cytometry. The long-lived group showed more naive CD4+ T cells, fewer expanded clones and increased TCR diversity than the aged group, suggesting age selection. As age increased, observed TCR beta diversity per million T cells dropped in a roughly linear way, and a significant reduction was already evident by age 40. Total diversity estimates from one million sequenced T cells were considered lower bounds and underestimates.

As to this clonotype: Its antigen is unknown. No clone much larger than this one lies a single base away; base qualities are absent.

V is cut by 2 bases and J by 2 bases, and the space between the germline ends is 13 bases. CDR3 length: 15 amino acids, cysteine to phenylalanine. CDR3 DNA only is kept here, 45 bases in frame from base 1. Reading the germline V gene (reference sequence) gives CDR1 DFQATT and CDR2 SNEGSKA. Systemically healthy Caucasian individuals from Russia, approximately 39 in total and aged roughly 6 to 95 years, were included as donors. Each donor gave about 11 milliliters of peripheral blood, drawn into EDTA-treated Vacutainer tubes. Ficoll-Paque density-gradient centrifugation was used to isolate PBMCs, with at least 6.5 million obtained per sample. Total RNA was extracted from PBMCs with Trizol reagent, with at least 6 micrograms obtained per sample. For every donor, flow cytometry on a PBMC aliquot measured the percentage of naive CD45RAhigh/CD27high T cells.

The receptor was derived from a woman aged 60 to 75 in good health. The sequencing sample was made of blood. The chain was built from TRBV20-1 and TRBJ2-1; TRBD2 is a possible D gene, resting on 5 matching bases. The sequenced DNA is TGCAGTGCTAGACCCTCGGAGGCAACCTACAATGAGCAGTTCTTC. It translates to CSARPSEATYNEQFF.